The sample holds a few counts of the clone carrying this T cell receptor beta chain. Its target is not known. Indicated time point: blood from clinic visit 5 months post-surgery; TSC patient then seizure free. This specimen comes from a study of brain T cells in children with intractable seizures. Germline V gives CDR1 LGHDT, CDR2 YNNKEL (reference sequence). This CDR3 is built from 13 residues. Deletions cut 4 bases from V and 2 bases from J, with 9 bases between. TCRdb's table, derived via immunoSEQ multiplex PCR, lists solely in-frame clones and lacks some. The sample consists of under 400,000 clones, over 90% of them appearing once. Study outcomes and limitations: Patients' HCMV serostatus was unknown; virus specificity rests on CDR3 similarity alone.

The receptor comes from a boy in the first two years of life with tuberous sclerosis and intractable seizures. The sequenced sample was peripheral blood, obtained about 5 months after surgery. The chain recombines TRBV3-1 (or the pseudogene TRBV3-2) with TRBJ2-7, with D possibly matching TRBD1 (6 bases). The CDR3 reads CASSLRGPYEQYF. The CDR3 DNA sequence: TGTGCCAGCAGCCTCAGGGGTCCCTACGAGCAGTACTTC.